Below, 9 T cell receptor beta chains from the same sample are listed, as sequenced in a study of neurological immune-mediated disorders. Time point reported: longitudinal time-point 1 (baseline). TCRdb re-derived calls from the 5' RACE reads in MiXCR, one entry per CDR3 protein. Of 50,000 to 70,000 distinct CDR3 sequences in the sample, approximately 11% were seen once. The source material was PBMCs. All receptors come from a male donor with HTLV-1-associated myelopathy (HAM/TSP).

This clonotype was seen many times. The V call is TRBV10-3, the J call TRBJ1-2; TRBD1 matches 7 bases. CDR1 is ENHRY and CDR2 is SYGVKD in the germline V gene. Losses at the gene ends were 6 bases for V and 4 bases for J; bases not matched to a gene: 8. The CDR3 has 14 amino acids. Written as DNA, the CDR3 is TGTGCCATCAGGGGGACAGCGCAGGGCTATGGCTACACCTTC. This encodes CAIRGTAQGYGYTF.

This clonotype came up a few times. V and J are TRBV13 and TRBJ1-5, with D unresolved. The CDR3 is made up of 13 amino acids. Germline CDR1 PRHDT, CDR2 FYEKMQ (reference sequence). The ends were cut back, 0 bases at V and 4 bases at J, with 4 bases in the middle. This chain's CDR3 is CASSLGLNQPQHF. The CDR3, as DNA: TGTGCCAGCAGCTTAGGCCTAAATCAGCCCCAGCATTTT.

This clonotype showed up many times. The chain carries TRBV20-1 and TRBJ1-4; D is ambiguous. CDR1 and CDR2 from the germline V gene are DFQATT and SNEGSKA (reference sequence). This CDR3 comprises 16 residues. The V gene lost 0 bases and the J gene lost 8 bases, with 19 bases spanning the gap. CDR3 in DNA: TGCAGTGCTAGAGATCATGTTGGAGGTTCTGAGGAAAAACTGTTTTTT. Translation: CSARDHVGGSEEKLFF.

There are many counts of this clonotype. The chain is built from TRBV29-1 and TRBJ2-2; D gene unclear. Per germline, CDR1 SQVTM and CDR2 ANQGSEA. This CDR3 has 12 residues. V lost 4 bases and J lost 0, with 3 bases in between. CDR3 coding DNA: TGCAGCGTTGGCGCGAACACCGGGGAGCTGTTTTTT. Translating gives CSVGANTGELFF.

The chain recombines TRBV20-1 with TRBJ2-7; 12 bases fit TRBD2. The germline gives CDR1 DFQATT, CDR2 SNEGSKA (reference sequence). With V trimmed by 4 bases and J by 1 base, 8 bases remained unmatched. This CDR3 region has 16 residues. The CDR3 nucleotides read TGCAGTGCTACCGGAGCGACTAGCGGGGGATCCTACGAGCAGTACTTC. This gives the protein CSATGATSGGSYEQYF.

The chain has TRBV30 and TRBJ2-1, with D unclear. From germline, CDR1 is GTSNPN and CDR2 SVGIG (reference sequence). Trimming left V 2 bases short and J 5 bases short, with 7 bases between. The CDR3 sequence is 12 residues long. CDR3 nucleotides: TGTGCCTGGAGTAAGTCAAACAATGAGCAGTTCTTC. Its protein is CAWSKSNNEQFF.

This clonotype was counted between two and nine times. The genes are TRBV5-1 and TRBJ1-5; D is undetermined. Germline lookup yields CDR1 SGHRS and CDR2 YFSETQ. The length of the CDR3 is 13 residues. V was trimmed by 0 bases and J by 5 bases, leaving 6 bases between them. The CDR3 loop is CASSLGGDQPQHF. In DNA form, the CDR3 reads TGCGCCAGCAGCTTGGGTGGAGATCAGCCCCAGCATTTT.

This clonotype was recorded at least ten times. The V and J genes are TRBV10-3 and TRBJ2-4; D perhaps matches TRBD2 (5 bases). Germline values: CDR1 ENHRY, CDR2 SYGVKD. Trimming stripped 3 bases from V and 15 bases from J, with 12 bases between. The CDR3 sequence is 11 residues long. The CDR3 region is CAISEGGDPYF. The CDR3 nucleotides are TGTGCCATCAGTGAAGGAGGAGACCCGTACTTC.

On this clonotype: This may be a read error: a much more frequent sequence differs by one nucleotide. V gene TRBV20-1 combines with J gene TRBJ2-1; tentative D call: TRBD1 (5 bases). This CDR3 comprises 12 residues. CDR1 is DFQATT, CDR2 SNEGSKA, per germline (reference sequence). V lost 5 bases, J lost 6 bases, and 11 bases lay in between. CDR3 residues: CSASVTVNEQFF. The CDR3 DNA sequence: TGCAGTGCTTCCGTGACAGTCAATGAGCAGTTCTTC.